The entry that follows covers one T cell receptor (beta chain) sequence. This sample stems from a study of blood T cell repertoires in COVID-19. About the study: The cDNA or gDNA used as material had been derived from T cells, B-cell-depleted T cells, or PBMCs.

Only in-frame clones appear in the TCRdb table, and some are missing; sequencing was by immunoSEQ multiplex PCR. The sample contains about 59,000 clones, 73% of which appear only once. CDR3 length: 16 amino acids. After removal of 2 bases from V and 1 base from J, the junction contained 7 bases not matched to a gene. Germline CDR1 and CDR2: MNHEY and SVGAGI. The sequencing sample was made of peripheral blood. The V gene is TRBV6-5, the J gene TRBJ1-2; TRBD1 matches 7 bases. The TCR sequence derives from a woman between 65 and 79 years old with acute or convalescent COVID-19. In nucleotides, the CDR3 is TGTGCCAGCAGTTACAGCGGGGGGACAGTTAACTATGGCTACACCTTC. Translating it yields CASSYSGGTVNYGYTF.